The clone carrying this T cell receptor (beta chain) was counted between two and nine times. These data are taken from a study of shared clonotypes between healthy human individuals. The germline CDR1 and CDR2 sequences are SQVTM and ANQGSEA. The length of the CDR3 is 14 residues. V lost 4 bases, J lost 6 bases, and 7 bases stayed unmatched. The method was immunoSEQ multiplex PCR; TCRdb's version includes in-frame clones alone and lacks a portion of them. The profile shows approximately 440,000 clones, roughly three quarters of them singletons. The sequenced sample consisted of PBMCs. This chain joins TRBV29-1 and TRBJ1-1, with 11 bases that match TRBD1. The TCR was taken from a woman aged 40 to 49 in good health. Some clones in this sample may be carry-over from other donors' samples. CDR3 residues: CSVADRGRVAEAFF. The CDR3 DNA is TGCAGCGTTGCGGACAGGGGGCGAGTGGCTGAAGCTTTCTTT.